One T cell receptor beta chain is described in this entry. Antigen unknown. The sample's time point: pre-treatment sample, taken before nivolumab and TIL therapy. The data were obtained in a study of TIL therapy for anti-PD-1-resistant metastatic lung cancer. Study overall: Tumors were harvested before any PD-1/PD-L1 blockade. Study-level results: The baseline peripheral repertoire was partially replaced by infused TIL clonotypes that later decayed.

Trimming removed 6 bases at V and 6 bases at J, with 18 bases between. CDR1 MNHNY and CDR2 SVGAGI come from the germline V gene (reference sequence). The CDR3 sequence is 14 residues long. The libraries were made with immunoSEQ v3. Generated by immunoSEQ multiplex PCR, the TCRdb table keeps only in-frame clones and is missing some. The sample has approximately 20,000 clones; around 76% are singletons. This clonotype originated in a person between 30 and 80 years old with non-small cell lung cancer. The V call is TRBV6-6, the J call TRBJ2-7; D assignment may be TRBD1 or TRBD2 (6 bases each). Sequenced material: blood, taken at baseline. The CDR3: CASSPGEATGEQYF. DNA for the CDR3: TGTGCCAGCAGCCCAGGGGAGGCCACGGGCGAGCAGTACTTC.